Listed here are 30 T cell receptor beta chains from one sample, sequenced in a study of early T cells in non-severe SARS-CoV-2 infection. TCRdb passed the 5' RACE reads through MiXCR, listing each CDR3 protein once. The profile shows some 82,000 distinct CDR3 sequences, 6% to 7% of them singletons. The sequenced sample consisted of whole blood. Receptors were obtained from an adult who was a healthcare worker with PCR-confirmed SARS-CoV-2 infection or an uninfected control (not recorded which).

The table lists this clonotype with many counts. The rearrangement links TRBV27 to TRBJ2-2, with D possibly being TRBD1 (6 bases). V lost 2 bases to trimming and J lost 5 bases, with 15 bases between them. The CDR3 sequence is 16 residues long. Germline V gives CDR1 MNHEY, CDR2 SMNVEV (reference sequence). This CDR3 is CASSLTPGARTGELFF. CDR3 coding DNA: TGTGCCAGCAGTTTAACCCCAGGGGCGCGGACCGGGGAGCTGTTTTTT.

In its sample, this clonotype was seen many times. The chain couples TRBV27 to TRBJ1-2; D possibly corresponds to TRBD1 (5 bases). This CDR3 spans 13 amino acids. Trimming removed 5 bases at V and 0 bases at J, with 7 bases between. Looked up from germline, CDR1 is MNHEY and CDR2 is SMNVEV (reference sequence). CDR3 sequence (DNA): TGTGCCAGCAGTCGACAGTCTAACTATGGCTACACCTTC. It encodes CASSRQSNYGYTF.

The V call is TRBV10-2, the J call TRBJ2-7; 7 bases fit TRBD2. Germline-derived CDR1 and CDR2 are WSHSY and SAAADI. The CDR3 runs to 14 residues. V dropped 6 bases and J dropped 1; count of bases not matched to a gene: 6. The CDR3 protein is CASRFGGSSYEQYF. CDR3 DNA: TGCGCCAGCAGATTCGGCGGGAGTTCCTACGAGCAGTACTTC.

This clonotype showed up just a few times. The chain's CDR3 is CASSLRGLAWTGELFF. The CDR3 DNA is TGTGCCAGCAGCCTAAGGGGACTAGCTTGGACCGGGGAGCTGTTTTTT. V gene TRBV11-2 combines with J gene TRBJ2-2; 9 positions agree with TRBD2. The CDR3 consists of 16 residues. Germline V gene lookup returns CDR1 SGHAT and CDR2 FQNNGV. The V gene end was trimmed by 5 bases and the J gene end by 5 bases; junction bases not matched to a gene: 9.

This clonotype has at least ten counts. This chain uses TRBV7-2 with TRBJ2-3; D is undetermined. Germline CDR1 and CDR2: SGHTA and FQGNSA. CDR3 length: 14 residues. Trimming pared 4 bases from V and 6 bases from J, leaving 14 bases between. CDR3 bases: TGTGCCAGCAGCTCCCCCGGTGCCCTTGATACGCAGTATTTT. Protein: CASSSPGALDTQYF.

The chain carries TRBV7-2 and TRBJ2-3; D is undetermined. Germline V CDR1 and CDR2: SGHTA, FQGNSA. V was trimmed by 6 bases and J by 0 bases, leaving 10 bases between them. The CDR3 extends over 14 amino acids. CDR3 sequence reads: CASSRVFSTDTQYF. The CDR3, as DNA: TGTGCCAGCAGTCGGGTGTTCAGCACAGATACGCAGTATTTT.

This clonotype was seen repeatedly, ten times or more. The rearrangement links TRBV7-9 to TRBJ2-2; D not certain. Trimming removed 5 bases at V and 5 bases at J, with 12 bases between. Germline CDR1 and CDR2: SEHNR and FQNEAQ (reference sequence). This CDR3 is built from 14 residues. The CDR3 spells CASSTAGWTGELFF. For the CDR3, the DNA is TGTGCCAGCAGCACGGCCGGGTGGACCGGGGAGCTGTTTTTT.

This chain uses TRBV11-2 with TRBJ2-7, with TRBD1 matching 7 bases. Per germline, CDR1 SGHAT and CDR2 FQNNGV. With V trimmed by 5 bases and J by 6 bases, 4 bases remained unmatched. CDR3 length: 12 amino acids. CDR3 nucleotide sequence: TGTGCCAGCAGCGCCCACAGGGGCGAGCAGTACTTC. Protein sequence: CASSAHRGEQYF.

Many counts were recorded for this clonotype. The CDR3 DNA sequence: TGTGCCAGCAGCGGACAGGGCATCCTGAACACCATATATTTT. This gives the protein CASSGQGILNTIYF. This chain connects TRBV6-2 or TRBV6-3 to TRBJ1-3; 8 nucleotides match TRBD1. Germline CDR1 and CDR2: MNHEY and SVGEGT. The V segment lost 6 bases and the J segment 7 bases; nucleotides outside the gene matches: 8. The CDR3 has 14 residues.

The CDR3 protein is CASSARPTNYGYTF. CDR3 DNA sequence: TGTGCCAGCAGTGCGAGACCGACTAACTATGGCTACACCTTC. The V gene is TRBV9, the J gene TRBJ1-2; no clear D gene. Trimming took 5 bases from V and 0 from J, leaving 11 bases between them. This CDR3 is built from 14 residues. Germline assignment: CDR1 SGDLS and CDR2 YYNGEE. Combining the CDR3 with reference TRBV9 and TRBJ1-2 gives the whole variable domain DSGVTQTPKHLITATGQRVTLRCSPRSGDLSVYWYQQSLDQGLQFLIQYYNGEERAKGNILERFSAQQFPDLHSELNLSSLELGDSALYFCASSARPTNYGYTFGSGTRLTVV.

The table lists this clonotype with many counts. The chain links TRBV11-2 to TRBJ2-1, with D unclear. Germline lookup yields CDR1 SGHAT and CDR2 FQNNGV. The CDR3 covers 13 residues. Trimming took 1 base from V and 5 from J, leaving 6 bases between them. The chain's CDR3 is CASSLVLNNEQFF. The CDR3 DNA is TGTGCCAGCAGCTTAGTCCTAAACAATGAGCAGTTCTTC.

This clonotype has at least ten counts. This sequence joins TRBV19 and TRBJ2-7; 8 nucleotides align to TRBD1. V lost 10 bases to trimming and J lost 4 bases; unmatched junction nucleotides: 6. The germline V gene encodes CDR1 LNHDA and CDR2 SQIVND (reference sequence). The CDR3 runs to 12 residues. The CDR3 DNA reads TGTGCCACCAGGGACAGGATTTACGAGCAGTACTTC. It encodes CATRDRIYEQYF.

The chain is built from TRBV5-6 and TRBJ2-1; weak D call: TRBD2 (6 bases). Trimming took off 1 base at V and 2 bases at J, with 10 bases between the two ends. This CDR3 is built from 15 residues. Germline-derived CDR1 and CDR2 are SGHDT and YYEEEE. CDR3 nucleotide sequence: TGTGCCAGCAGCTTGCTGACTAGTCCCTACAATGAGCAGTTCTTC. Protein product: CASSLLTSPYNEQFF.

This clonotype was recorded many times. CDR3 bases: TGTGCCATCAGTGAGCGGGGAGGATTAACTGAAGCTTTCTTT. Amino acid sequence: CAISERGGLTEAFF. The genes are TRBV10-3 and TRBJ1-1; D gene uncertain. The CDR3 contains 14 residues. Germline CDR1 and CDR2: ENHRY and SYGVKD. V was shortened by 2 bases and J by 5 bases, with 12 bases between the two germline ends.

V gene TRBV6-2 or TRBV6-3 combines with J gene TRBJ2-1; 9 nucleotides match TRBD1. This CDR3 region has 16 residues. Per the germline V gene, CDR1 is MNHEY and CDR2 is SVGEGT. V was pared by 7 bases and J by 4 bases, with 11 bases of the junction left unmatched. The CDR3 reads CASISNRDRVYNEQFF. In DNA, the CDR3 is TGTGCCAGCATTTCTAATCGGGACAGGGTTTACAATGAGCAGTTCTTC.

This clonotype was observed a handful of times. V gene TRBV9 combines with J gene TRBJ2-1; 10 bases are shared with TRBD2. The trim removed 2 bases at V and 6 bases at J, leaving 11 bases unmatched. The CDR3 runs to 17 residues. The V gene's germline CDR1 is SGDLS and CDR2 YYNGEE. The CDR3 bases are TGTGCCAGCAGCGTTGCCCACATAGCGGGGGGTTTCAATGAGCAGTTCTTC. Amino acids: CASSVAHIAGGFNEQFF. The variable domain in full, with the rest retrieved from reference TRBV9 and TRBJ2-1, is DSGVTQTPKHLITATGQRVTLRCSPRSGDLSVYWYQQSLDQGLQFLIQYYNGEERAKGNILERFSAQQFPDLHSELNLSSLELGDSALYFCASSVAHIAGGFNEQFFGPGTRLTVL.

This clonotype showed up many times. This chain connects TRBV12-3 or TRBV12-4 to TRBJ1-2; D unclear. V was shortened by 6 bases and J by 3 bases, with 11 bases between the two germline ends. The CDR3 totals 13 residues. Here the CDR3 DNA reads TGTGCCAGCAGGCGAGACACGGACTATGGCTACACCTTC. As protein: CASRRDTDYGYTF.

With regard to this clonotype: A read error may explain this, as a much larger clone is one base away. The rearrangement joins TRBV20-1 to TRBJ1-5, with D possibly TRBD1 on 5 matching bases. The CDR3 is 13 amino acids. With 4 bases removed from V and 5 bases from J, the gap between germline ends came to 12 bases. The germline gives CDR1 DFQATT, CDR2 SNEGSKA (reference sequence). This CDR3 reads CSATDGAYQPQHF. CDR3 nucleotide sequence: TGCAGTGCTACCGATGGGGCCTATCAGCCCCAGCATTTT.

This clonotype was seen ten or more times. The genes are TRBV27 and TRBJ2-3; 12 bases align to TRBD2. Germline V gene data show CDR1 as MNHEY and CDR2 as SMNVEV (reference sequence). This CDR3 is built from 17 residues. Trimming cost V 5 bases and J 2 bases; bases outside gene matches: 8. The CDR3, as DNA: TGTGCCAGCAGTCCACGGACTAGCGGGACGTACACAGATACGCAGTATTTT. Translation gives CASSPRTSGTYTDTQYF.

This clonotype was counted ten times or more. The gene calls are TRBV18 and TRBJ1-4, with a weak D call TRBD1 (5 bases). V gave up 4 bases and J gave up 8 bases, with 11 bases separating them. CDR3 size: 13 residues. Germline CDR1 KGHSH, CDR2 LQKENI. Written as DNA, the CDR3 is TGTGCCAGCTCACGGTCAGGGACCGAAAAACTGTTTTTT. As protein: CASSRSGTEKLFF.

CDR3 bases: TGTGCCAGCAGCCTCGGACTAGCCCATCAGTTCTTC. Translated, it gives CASSLGLAHQFF. The chain couples TRBV6-2 or TRBV6-3 to TRBJ2-1; 8 positions match TRBD2. From germline, CDR1 is MNHEY and CDR2 SVGEGT. Trimming took 6 bases from V and 13 from J; bases not matched to a gene: 8. The CDR3 runs to 12 residues.

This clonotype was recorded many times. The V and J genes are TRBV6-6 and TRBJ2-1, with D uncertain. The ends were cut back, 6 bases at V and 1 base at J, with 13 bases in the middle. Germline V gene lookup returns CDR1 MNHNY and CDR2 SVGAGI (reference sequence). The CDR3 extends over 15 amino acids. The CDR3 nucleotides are TGTGCCAGCAGCCGCGACTGGGGATCCTACAATGAGCAGTTCTTC. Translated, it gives CASSRDWGSYNEQFF.

The chain's CDR3 is CASSLFSAGVETQYF. In nucleotides, the CDR3 is TGTGCCAGCAGTTTATTCTCCGCAGGAGTAGAGACCCAGTACTTC. The chain joins TRBV28 to TRBJ2-5; D uncertain. CDR1 and CDR2 (germline): MDHEN, SYDVKM. The CDR3 sequence is 15 residues long. V dropped 1 base and J dropped 4 bases, with 13 bases sitting between them. Based on the CDR3 plus reference TRBV28 and TRBJ2-5, the full variable domain is DVKVTQSSRYLVKRTGEKVFLECVQDMDHENMFWYRQDPGLGLRLIYFSYDVKMKEKGDIPEGYSVSREKKERFSLILESASTNQTSMYLCASSLFSAGVETQYFGPGTRLLVL.

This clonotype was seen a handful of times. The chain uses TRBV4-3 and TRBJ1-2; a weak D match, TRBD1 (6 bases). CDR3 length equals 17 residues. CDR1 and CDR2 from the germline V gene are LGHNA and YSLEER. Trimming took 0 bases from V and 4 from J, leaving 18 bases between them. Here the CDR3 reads CASSQDRSLDRSYGYTF. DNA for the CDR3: TGCGCCAGCAGCCAAGATCGATCCCTGGACAGATCCTATGGCTACACCTTC.

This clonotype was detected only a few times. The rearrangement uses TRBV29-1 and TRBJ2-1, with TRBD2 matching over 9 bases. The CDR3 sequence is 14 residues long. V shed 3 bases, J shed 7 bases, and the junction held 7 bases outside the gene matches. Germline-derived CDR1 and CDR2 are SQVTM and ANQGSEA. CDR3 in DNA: TGCAGCGTTGATTTTTCTAGCGGGAATAATGAGCAGTTCTTC. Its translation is CSVDFSSGNNEQFF.

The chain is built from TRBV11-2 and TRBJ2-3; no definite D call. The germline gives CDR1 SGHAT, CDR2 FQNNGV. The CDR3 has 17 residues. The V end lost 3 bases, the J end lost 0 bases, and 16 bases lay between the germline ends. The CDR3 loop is CASSFLPQESSTDTQYF. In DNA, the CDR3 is TGTGCCAGCAGCTTCCTCCCGCAGGAATCGAGCACAGATACGCAGTATTTT.

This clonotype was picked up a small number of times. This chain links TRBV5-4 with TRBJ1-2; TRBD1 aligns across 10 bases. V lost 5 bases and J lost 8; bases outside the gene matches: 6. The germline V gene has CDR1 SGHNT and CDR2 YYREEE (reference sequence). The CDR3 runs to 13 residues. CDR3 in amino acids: CASRTGTGVGYTF. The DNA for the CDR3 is TGTGCCAGCAGAACCGGGACAGGGGTCGGCTACACCTTC.

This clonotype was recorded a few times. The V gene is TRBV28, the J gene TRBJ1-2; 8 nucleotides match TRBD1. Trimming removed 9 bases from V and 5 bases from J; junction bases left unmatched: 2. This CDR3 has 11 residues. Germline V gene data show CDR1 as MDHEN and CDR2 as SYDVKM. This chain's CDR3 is CASRQGYGYTF. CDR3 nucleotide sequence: TGTGCCAGTAGACAGGGGTATGGCTACACCTTC.

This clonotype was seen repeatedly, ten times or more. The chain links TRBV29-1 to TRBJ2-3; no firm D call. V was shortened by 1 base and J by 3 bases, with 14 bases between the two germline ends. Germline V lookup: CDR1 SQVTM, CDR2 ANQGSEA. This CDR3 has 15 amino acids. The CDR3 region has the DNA TGCAGCGTTGAAGGTCTTGAAATTCGTACAGATACGCAGTATTTT. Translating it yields CSVEGLEIRTDTQYF.

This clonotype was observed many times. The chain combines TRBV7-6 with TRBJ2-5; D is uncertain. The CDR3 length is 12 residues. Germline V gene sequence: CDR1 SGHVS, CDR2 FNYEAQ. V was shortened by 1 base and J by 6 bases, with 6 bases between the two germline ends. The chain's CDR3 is CASSLGVQTQYF. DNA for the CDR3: TGTGCCAGCAGCTTAGGGGTTCAGACCCAGTACTTC.